Listed here are 24 T cell receptor beta chains from one sample, sequenced in a study of T-cell reconstitution after alpha-beta-depleted transplantation in children. Preparation of the TCRbeta library involved a method that used unique molecular identifiers. TCRdb used MiXCR to reprocess the PCR reads, holding one entry per CDR3 protein. This repertoire shows 450,000 to 600,000 distinct CDR3 sequences, about 10% found once; its top ten account for 2%. Sequenced material: PBMCs, taken before TCRalphabeta/CD19-depleted stem cell transplant. Every receptor here comes from a child aged 2 to 15 with inherited bone marrow failure, due to receive a stem cell transplant.

This clonotype was found many times. V usage is TRBV5-1 and J usage is TRBJ2-7, with D unresolved. Germline CDR1 reads SGHRS; CDR2 reads YFSETQ. Trimming left V 2 bases short and J 4 bases short, with 16 bases between. The CDR3 loop spans 15 amino acids. CDR3 coding DNA: TGCGCCAGCAGCTTCGCCCTGGGGATGAATTACGAGCAGTACTTC. It yields the protein CASSFALGMNYEQYF. Using reference TRBV5-1 and TRBJ2-7 for the parts outside the CDR3, the full variable domain is KAGVTQTPRYLIKTRGQQVTLSCSPISGHRSVSWYQQTPGQGLQFLFEYFSETQRNKGNFPGRFSGRQFSNSRSEMNVSTLELGDSALYLCASSFALGMNYEQYFGPGTRLTVT.

This clonotype was recorded only once. A read error may produce the germline difference seen at one junction end. The chain links TRBV20-1 to TRBJ2-1, with D tentatively TRBD1 or TRBD2 (5 bases each). Germline CDR1 reads DFQATT; CDR2 reads SNEGSKA (reference sequence). The CDR3 runs to 16 residues. The CDR3, as DNA: TGCTGTGCTAGGGATTTCCGGGACCACTCCTACAATGAGCAGTTCTTC. It yields the protein CCARDFRDHSYNEQFF.

In this sample, this clonotype turned up many times. This sequence joins TRBV12-3 or TRBV12-4 and TRBJ2-1; D possibly corresponds to TRBD2 (6 bases). CDR3 size: 13 residues. Trimming stripped 6 bases from V and 6 bases from J, with 12 bases between. The CDR3 spells CASRPGTSNEQFF. The CDR3 nucleotides read TGTGCCAGCAGACCCGGGACTTCCAATGAGCAGTTCTTC.

This clonotype was seen repeatedly, ten times or more. This rearrangement joins TRBV9 to TRBJ2-2; D remains unclear. CDR1 is SGDLS, CDR2 YYNGEE, per germline. Trimming shortened V by 0 bases and J by 4 bases, and 1 base separated the two germline ends. The CDR3 is made up of 12 amino acids. CDR3 nucleotide sequence: TGTGCCAGCAGCGTAGCCACCGGGGAGCTGTTTTTT. This codes for CASSVATGELFF.

This clonotype showed up many times. The V and J genes are TRBV4-3 and TRBJ1-1, with unresolved D. V lost 1 base and J lost 3, with 12 bases in between. The CDR3 is 15 residues long. Germline V gene data show CDR1 as LGHNA and CDR2 as YSLEER. In DNA form, the CDR3 reads TGCGCCAGCAGCCAAGGCCCCAGTGGGGACACTGAAGCTTTCTTT. Protein: CASSQGPSGDTEAFF.

This chain joins TRBV20-1 and TRBJ2-2; D is undetermined. Germline CDR1 reads DFQATT; CDR2 reads SNEGSKA (reference sequence). V lost 3 bases, J lost 1 base, and 9 bases lay in between. This CDR3 spans 14 amino acids. CDR3: CSASRPKNTGELFF. CDR3 coding DNA: TGCAGTGCTAGCAGGCCCAAGAACACCGGGGAGCTGTTTTTT.

This clonotype was found many times. This chain joins TRBV29-1 and TRBJ2-3, with 7 bases lining up with TRBD1. Per germline, CDR1 SQVTM and CDR2 ANQGSEA. V dropped 7 bases and J dropped 1; count of bases not matched to a gene: 2. CDR3 size: 12 residues. CDR3 in DNA: TGCAGCGAGGGGACAGGCACAGATACGCAGTATTTT. Residues: CSEGTGTDTQYF.

V and J are TRBV5-1 and TRBJ2-7, with TRBD2 matching 14 bases. Trimming removed 4 bases from V and 6 bases from J; junction bases left unmatched: 9. This CDR3 spans 16 amino acids. Germline V gives CDR1 SGHRS, CDR2 YFSETQ. This CDR3 reads CASSLPGLAGEGEQYF. The CDR3 region has the DNA TGCGCCAGCAGCCTTCCGGGACTAGCGGGAGAAGGCGAGCAGTACTTC.

This clonotype was counted between two and nine times. The V call is TRBV7-2, the J call TRBJ2-1, with D uncertain. Germline CDR1 reads SGHTA; CDR2 reads FQGNSA. CDR3 length: 14 amino acids. V was trimmed by 1 base and J by 10 bases, leaving 14 bases between them. Written as DNA, the CDR3 is TGTGCCAGCAGCTTAGTACACGGAGCCGGGGAGCAGTTCTTC. Translated, it gives CASSLVHGAGEQFF.

This chain uses TRBV2 with TRBJ2-5, with D tentatively TRBD2 (5 bases). V was pared by 4 bases and J by 5 bases, with 11 bases between. In germline, CDR1 is SNHLY, CDR2 FYNNEI. The CDR3 is made up of 13 amino acids. The CDR3 protein is CASSGRELETQYF. CDR3 in DNA: TGTGCCAGCAGTGGAAGGGAGTTGGAGACCCAGTACTTC.

This clonotype appeared many times. The chain links TRBV12-3 or TRBV12-4 to TRBJ2-2; 9 bases map to TRBD2. Germline trimming cut 6 bases from V and 7 bases from J; bases unmatched to any gene: 15. The CDR3 totals 17 residues. The CDR3 reads CASSSTRAGGPNGELFF. The CDR3 nucleotides are TGTGCCAGCAGCTCGACGAGGGCGGGAGGGCCAAACGGGGAGCTGTTTTTT.

The chain has TRBV9 and TRBJ2-1; TRBD2 matches 11 bases. V dropped 0 bases and J dropped 8; count of bases not matched to a gene: 7. Germline V CDR1 and CDR2: SGDLS, YYNGEE. The CDR3 extends over 16 amino acids. The CDR3 DNA sequence: TGTGCCAGCAGCGTAGCAGGTAGCGGGAGGGCCGATGAGCAGTTCTTC. Its translation is CASSVAGSGRADEQFF.

V and J are TRBV7-9 and TRBJ2-1; D call uncertain. This CDR3 contains 12 residues. Trimming cost V 5 bases and J 6 bases, with 8 bases left between them. Germline V lookup: CDR1 SEHNR, CDR2 FQNEAQ (reference sequence). The CDR3 DNA reads TGTGCCAGCAGCCGCTTATTCAATGAGCAGTTCTTC. Its translation is CASSRLFNEQFF.

This clonotype was detected many times. The chain links TRBV7-2 to TRBJ2-1; 8 bases line up with TRBD2. V was clipped by 5 bases and J by 6 bases; unmatched bases: 9. The CDR3 covers 15 residues. The germline gives CDR1 SGHTA, CDR2 FQGNSA. The CDR3 is CASSPRMLAGNEQFF. The CDR3 region has the DNA TGTGCCAGCAGCCCGAGAATGCTAGCGGGCAATGAGCAGTTCTTC.

This rearrangement joins TRBV19 to TRBJ2-1; tentatively, D is TRBD1 (6 bases). CDR1 is LNHDA, CDR2 SQIVND, per germline (reference sequence). The CDR3 consists of 15 residues. V was pared by 1 base and J by 4 bases, with 11 bases between. In nucleotides, the CDR3 is TGTGCCAGTAGTATAGGCAGGGACACATACAATGAGCAGTTCTTC. Its protein is CASSIGRDTYNEQFF.

This clonotype was picked up a small number of times. This chain uses TRBV7-9 with TRBJ2-1; possible D gene TRBD2, 6 bases. Trimming cost V 4 bases and J 6 bases, with 7 bases left between them. CDR1 and CDR2 from the germline V gene are SEHNR and FQNEAQ (reference sequence). This CDR3 has 12 residues. CDR3 nucleotide sequence: TGTGCCAGCAGCTGGGACTCCAATGAGCAGTTCTTC. It yields the protein CASSWDSNEQFF.

This clonotype was detected many times. This chain links TRBV6-2 or TRBV6-3 with TRBJ2-7, with D possibly being TRBD2 (6 bases). Germline V lookup: CDR1 MNHEY, CDR2 SVGEGT. The CDR3 runs 17 residues. V shed 2 bases and J shed 0 bases, with 17 bases lying between them. CDR3 protein: CASSYGRDLTSSYEQYF. CDR3 sequence (DNA): TGTGCCAGCAGTTACGGGCGGGATCTAACAAGCTCCTACGAGCAGTACTTC.

This clonotype was observed many times. V is TRBV5-1 and J is TRBJ1-1; D is ambiguous. The V gene's germline CDR1 is SGHRS and CDR2 YFSETQ. Trimming shortened V by 4 bases and J by 2 bases, and 12 bases separated the two germline ends. The CDR3 covers 14 residues. CDR3 in DNA: TGCGCCAGCAGCGCTGACATCCTCAACACTGAAGCTTTCTTT. Protein: CASSADILNTEAFF.

This clonotype came up many times. This sequence joins TRBV18 and TRBJ2-3; D might be TRBD2 (5 bases). CDR3 size: 15 residues. Trimming took 6 bases from V and 1 from J, leaving 14 bases between them. Germline-derived CDR1 and CDR2 are KGHSH and LQKENI. CDR3 sequence (DNA): TGTGCCAGCTCGATTGGAGGCTGGCGCACAGATACGCAGTATTTT. It codes for CASSIGGWRTDTQYF.

In its sample, this clonotype was seen many times. V gene TRBV7-2 combines with J gene TRBJ1-1; TRBD1 might be the D (6 bases). CDR3 size: 15 residues. Trimming cost V 5 bases and J 6 bases, with 19 bases left between them. Germline-derived CDR1 and CDR2 are SGHTA and FQGNSA. For the CDR3, the DNA is TGTGCCAGCAGCCCGGGGGCGGCTTACGACCCTGAAGCTTTCTTT. Residues: CASSPGAAYDPEAFF.

The genes are TRBV12-3 or TRBV12-4 and TRBJ2-1; D assignment may be TRBD1 or TRBD2 (5 bases each). The V end was cut by 4 bases, the J end by 0 bases, with 22 bases between. This CDR3 spans 19 amino acids. The CDR3 coding sequence is TGTGCCAGCAGTTCTGGGGGATCAACTAGTTTGGGCTCCTACAATGAGCAGTTCTTC. Amino acid sequence: CASSSGGSTSLGSYNEQFF.

This clonotype has a handful of counts. V is TRBV5-1 and J is TRBJ2-1; 11 nucleotides line up with TRBD2. CDR3 length: 18 amino acids. Looked up from germline, CDR1 is SGHRS and CDR2 is YFSETQ. Unmatched junction bases numbered 9, after V lost 4 bases and J lost 0 bases. DNA of the CDR3: TGCGCCAGCAGCCCGGGGACTAGCGGCTCCGTCTCCTACAATGAGCAGTTCTTC. This translates into CASSPGTSGSVSYNEQFF. Full variable domain (rest looked up from reference TRBV5-1 and TRBJ2-1): KAGVTQTPRYLIKTRGQQVTLSCSPISGHRSVSWYQQTPGQGLQFLFEYFSETQRNKGNFPGRFSGRQFSNSRSEMNVSTLELGDSALYLCASSPGTSGSVSYNEQFFGPGTRLTVL.

The table lists this clonotype with many counts. The chain carries TRBV9 and TRBJ2-7; tentative D call: TRBD2 (6 bases). The germline V and J ends were trimmed by 0 bases and 3 bases, with 13 bases remaining between them. Germline CDR1 and CDR2: SGDLS and YYNGEE. CDR3 length equals 15 residues. The CDR3 region has the DNA TGTGCCAGCAGCGTAGAGGAGGGCATGGGCTACGAGCAGTACTTC. This gives the protein CASSVEEGMGYEQYF.

This clonotype was found many times. The chain couples TRBV29-1 to TRBJ2-7; no clear D. Germline V CDR1 and CDR2: SQVTM, ANQGSEA. V was shortened by 3 bases and J by 3 bases, with 9 bases between the two germline ends. CDR3 length equals 12 residues. As DNA, the CDR3 is TGCAGCGTTGAGGCGGACGGCTACGAGCAGTACTTC. Its translation: CSVEADGYEQYF.